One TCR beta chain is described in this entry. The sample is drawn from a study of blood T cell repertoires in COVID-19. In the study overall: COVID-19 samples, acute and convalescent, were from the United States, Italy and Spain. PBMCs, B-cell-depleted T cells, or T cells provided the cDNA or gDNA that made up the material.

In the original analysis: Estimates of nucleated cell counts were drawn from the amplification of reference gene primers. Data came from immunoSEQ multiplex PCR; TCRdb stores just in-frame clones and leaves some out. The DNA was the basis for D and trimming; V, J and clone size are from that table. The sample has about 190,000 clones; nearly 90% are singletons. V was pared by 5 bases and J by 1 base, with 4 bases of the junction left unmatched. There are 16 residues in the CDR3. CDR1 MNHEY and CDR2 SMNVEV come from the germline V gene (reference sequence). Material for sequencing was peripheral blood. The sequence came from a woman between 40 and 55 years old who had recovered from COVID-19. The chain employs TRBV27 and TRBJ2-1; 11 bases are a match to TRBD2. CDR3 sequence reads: CASSHRTSGSYNEQFF. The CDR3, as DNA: TGTGCCAGCAGTCATCGGACTAGCGGGTCCTACAATGAGCAGTTCTTC.